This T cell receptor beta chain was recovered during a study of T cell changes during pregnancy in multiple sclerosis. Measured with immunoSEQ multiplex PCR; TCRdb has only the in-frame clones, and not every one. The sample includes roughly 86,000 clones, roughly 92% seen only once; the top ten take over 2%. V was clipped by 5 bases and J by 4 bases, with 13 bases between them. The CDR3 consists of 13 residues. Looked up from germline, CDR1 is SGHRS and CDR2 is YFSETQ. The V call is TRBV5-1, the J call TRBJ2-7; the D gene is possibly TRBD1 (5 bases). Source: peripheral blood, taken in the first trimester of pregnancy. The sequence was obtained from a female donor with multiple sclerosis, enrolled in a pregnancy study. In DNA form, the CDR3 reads TGCGCCAGCAGTTTTGGACAAAGTTACGAGCAGTACTTC. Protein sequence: CASSFGQSYEQYF. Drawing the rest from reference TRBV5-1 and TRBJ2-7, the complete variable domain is KAGVTQTPRYLIKTRGQQVTLSCSPISGHRSVSWYQQTPGQGLQFLFEYFSETQRNKGNFPGRFSGRQFSNSRSEMNVSTLELGDSALYLCASSFGQSYEQYFGPGTRLTVT.